Reported below is one TCR beta chain. As yet, its antigen is unknown. Germline V gene data show CDR1 as SGHVS and CDR2 as FNYEAQ. Trimming removed 5 bases from V and 6 bases from J; junction bases left unmatched: 6. The CDR3 is 14 amino acids. The sample comes from a study of response to subunit inactivated influenza vaccine. TCRdb reprocessed the RT-PCR reads via MiXCR and lists one record per CDR3 protein. The data show a few hundred thousand distinct CDR3 sequences, 12% to 15% seen once. The study's findings and limits: Each seasonal influenza vaccination recruits few new T cells, the authors suggested.

This specimen was PBMCs from blood, taken roughly 12 days after vaccination. This clonotype originated in a man aged 45 to 65 who received an inactivated influenza vaccine. The chain employs TRBV7-6 and TRBJ2-2, with 7 positions matching TRBD2. Here the CDR3 DNA reads TGTGCCAGCAGCCTAAGGGGAGGGTCCGGGGAGCTGTTTTTT. It yields the protein CASSLRGGSGELFF.